The 31 T cell receptor beta chains given below trace back to one sample, sequenced in a study of T cells after yellow fever vaccination (dated by TCRdb to between 2019 and 2020). Libraries were constructed by 5' RACE. For sequencing, an Illumina HiSeq 2500 was employed. The public reads were quality trimmed at Q25 with fastp and then assembled into clones with MiXCR by TCRdb, keeping productive beta chains. Here each entry gathers all rows of one CDR3 protein and keeps the most common genes and DNA. Within this sample are under 300,000 distinct CDR3 sequences, with less than 9% of them counted one time only. The ten most abundant clones make up more than 0.8% of the sample. The sample's treatment or condition label, decoded: live attenuated yellow fever vaccine strain. This sample comprised CD4+ T cells sorted from PBMCs, obtained 15 days after the yellow fever booster vaccination. The source is a man aged 30 to 45 who received the YFV17D yellow fever vaccine.

This clonotype occurred a few times. The chain is built from TRBV7-8 and TRBJ1-4; 9 bases align to TRBD1. The CDR3 runs 19 residues. Germline CDR1 is SGHVS and CDR2 is FQNEAQ. V shed 6 bases and J 0 bases; nucleotides not matched to a gene: 14. In nucleotides, the CDR3 is TGTGCCAGCAGAACACAGGGGGCTTTGGGGGGACCAACTAATGAAAAACTGTTTTTT. Translated: CASRTQGALGGPTNEKLFF.

This clonotype was recorded at least ten times. The chain uses TRBV12-3 or TRBV12-4 and TRBJ1-6; D perhaps matches TRBD1 (6 bases). Trimming took off 8 bases at V and 6 bases at J, with 8 bases between the two ends. This CDR3 comprises 12 residues. CDR3 bases: TGTGCCAGCCGACAGGTTAATTCACCCCTCCACTTT. The encoded protein is CASRQVNSPLHF.

This clonotype was picked up a small number of times. The chain carries TRBV24-1 and TRBJ2-4; D could derive from TRBD1 or TRBD2 (5 bases each). Germline V gives CDR1 KGHDR, CDR2 SFDVKD. The CDR3 is 18 amino acids. Trimming took 3 bases from V and 9 from J, leaving 26 bases between them. In nucleotides, the CDR3 is TGTGCCACCAGTGATAATGGGGCCCCCGGGACCCAAAAAGGCATTCAGTACTTC. It codes for CATSDNGAPGTQKGIQYF.

In this sample, this clonotype turned up a few times. The chain has TRBV7-8 and TRBJ2-3; 8 bases line up with TRBD1. CDR1 is SGHVS and CDR2 is FQNEAQ in the germline V gene. This CDR3 is built from 14 residues. Trimming removed 3 bases from V and 4 bases from J; junction bases left unmatched: 3. The chain's CDR3 is CASSLDRVADTQYF. The CDR3 DNA reads as TGTGCCAGCAGCTTGGACAGGGTCGCAGATACGCAGTATTTT.

Ten or more counts support this clonotype. The rearrangement links TRBV6-5 to TRBJ2-7, with a tentative D call TRBD2 (6 bases). The V end lost 4 bases, the J end lost 7 bases, and 20 bases lay between the germline ends. CDR1 is MNHEY and CDR2 is SVGAGI in the germline V gene. The CDR3 sequence is 15 residues long. CDR3 amino acids: CASSWTGTVAEEQYF. CDR3 nucleotide sequence: TGTGCCAGCAGTTGGACCGGGACTGTCGCCGAGGAGCAGTACTTC.

This clonotype was seen a handful of times. This rearrangement joins TRBV3-1 to TRBJ1-3; no clear D. Trimming left V 1 base short and J 12 bases short, with 13 bases between. The germline gives CDR1 LGHDT, CDR2 YNNKEL (reference sequence). CDR3 length: 13 amino acids. Here the CDR3 reads CASSQAQIGNIYF. For the CDR3, the DNA is TGTGCCAGCAGCCAAGCGCAGATTGGAAACATATATTTT.

The chain recombines TRBV20-1 with TRBJ2-1; D gene ambiguous. The CDR3 spans 12 residues. The V and J ends lost 4 bases and 4 bases respectively, with 8 bases between them. Germline V gives CDR1 DFQATT, CDR2 SNEGSKA (reference sequence). CDR3 nucleotides: TGCAGTGCTATCGGTCTGTACAATGAGCAGTTCTTC. The encoded protein is CSAIGLYNEQFF.

V gene TRBV6-5 combines with J gene TRBJ1-4; TRBD1 is a possible D gene (5 bases). The CDR3 loop spans 15 amino acids. The V end was cut by 0 bases, the J end by 7 bases, with 12 bases between. Germline CDR1 and CDR2: MNHEY and SVGAGI. Here the CDR3 reads CASSYSAGDVEKLFF. CDR3 in DNA: TGTGCCAGCAGTTACTCCGCGGGGGATGTTGAAAAACTGTTTTTT.

This clonotype was counted between two and nine times. The rearrangement links TRBV5-1 to TRBJ1-2; D gene unclear. The CDR3 has 14 residues. Trimming shortened V by 0 bases and J by 7 bases, and 13 bases separated the two germline ends. Germline values: CDR1 SGHRS, CDR2 YFSETQ. CDR3 in amino acids: CASSLGGSPLGYTF. The CDR3 region has the DNA TGCGCCAGCAGCTTGGGTGGGTCACCCCTTGGCTACACCTTC.

V and J are TRBV7-2 and TRBJ2-4; no definite D call. V was clipped by 1 base and J by 4 bases, with 8 bases between them. CDR3 size: 14 residues. Germline-derived CDR1 and CDR2 are SGHTA and FQGNSA. In DNA form, the CDR3 reads TGTGCCAGCAGCTTAGAGCCAGAGAAAAACATTCAGTACTTC. Protein sequence: CASSLEPEKNIQYF.

This clonotype was detected only a few times. The chain combines TRBV5-4 with TRBJ2-1; 7 bases line up with TRBD2. With V trimmed by 4 bases and J by 2 bases, 12 bases remained unmatched. There are 17 residues in the CDR3. CDR1 and CDR2 (germline): SGHNT, YYREEE (reference sequence). The CDR3 DNA sequence: TGTGCCAGCAGCCCGCAATTGAGCGGGACGCCCTACAATGAGCAGTTCTTC. Translating it yields CASSPQLSGTPYNEQFF.

CDR3 region: CASSFLGSTDTQYF. The CDR3 coding sequence is TGTGCCAGCAGCTTTTTGGGTAGCACAGATACGCAGTATTTT. The chain is built from TRBV5-5 and TRBJ2-3; D is undetermined. Germline V gives CDR1 SGHKS, CDR2 YYEKEE (reference sequence). The ends were cut back, 2 bases at V and 0 bases at J, with 7 bases in the middle. The CDR3 has 14 amino acids.

In its sample, this clonotype was seen many times. CDR3 bases: TGTGCCACCAGCAGAGATAGACTGCAAGAGACCCAGTACTTC. Translating it yields CATSRDRLQETQYF. The rearrangement uses TRBV15 and TRBJ2-5; D unclear. V was pared by 0 bases and J by 2 bases, with 7 bases between. The CDR3 runs to 14 residues. CDR1 and CDR2 (germline): LNHNV, YYDKDF (reference sequence).

This clonotype came up many times. The rearrangement joins TRBV20-1 to TRBJ2-5; TRBD1 agrees at 11 bases. V lost 5 bases, J lost 5 bases, and 10 bases stayed unmatched. The germline V gene encodes CDR1 DFQATT and CDR2 SNEGSKA (reference sequence). The CDR3 is 15 amino acids. This CDR3 is CSAPPGTGGQETQYF. CDR3 DNA sequence: TGCAGTGCTCCCCCCGGGACAGGGGGTCAGGAGACCCAGTACTTC.

V is TRBV5-1 and J is TRBJ2-1; maybe TRBD2 (6 bases). The length of the CDR3 is 16 residues. Trimming took off 7 bases at V and 0 bases at J, with 17 bases between the two ends. Germline CDR1 and CDR2: SGHRS and YFSETQ. The CDR3 sequence is CASEPGDESSYNEQFF. CDR3 sequence (DNA): TGCGCCAGCGAGCCGGGGGACGAGAGCTCCTACAATGAGCAGTTCTTC.

The genes are TRBV11-2 and TRBJ2-7; TRBD2 might be the D (5 bases). Germline CDR1 is SGHAT and CDR2 is FQNNGV. This CDR3 region has 15 residues. V gave up 2 bases and J gave up 4 bases, with 15 bases separating them. In nucleotides, the CDR3 is TGTGCCAGCAGCTTATCCCGGAATAGCGCTTACGAGCAGTACTTC. Translation: CASSLSRNSAYEQYF.

The J gene is TRBJ2-1, the V gene TRBV7-9; 8 bases line up with TRBD2. Germline loops: CDR1 SEHNR, CDR2 FQNEAQ (reference sequence). Losses at the gene ends were 6 bases for V and 14 bases for J; bases not matched to a gene: 15. This CDR3 is built from 14 residues. The CDR3 sequence: CASREAGVLMNEFF. The CDR3 coding sequence is TGTGCCAGCAGGGAAGCGGGAGTTCTTATGAACGAGTTCTTC. Using reference TRBV7-9 and TRBJ2-1 for the parts outside the CDR3, the full variable domain is DTGVSQNPRHKITKRGQNVTFRCDPISEHNRLYWYRQTLGQGPEFLTYFQNEAQLEKSRLLSDRFSAERPKGSFSTLEIQRTEQGDSAMYLCASREAGVLMNEFFGPGTRLTVL.

This clonotype was seen only a few times. This chain connects TRBV20-1 to TRBJ2-7, with no clear D. The CDR3 has 17 amino acids. CDR1 and CDR2 (germline): DFQATT, SNEGSKA (reference sequence). V lost 2 bases and J 0 bases, leaving 20 bases between the germline ends. DNA for the CDR3: TGCAGTGCTAGACGCCTTCCCCTTCCCCTTAGCTCCTACGAGCAGTACTTC. Its translation: CSARRLPLPLSSYEQYF.

This clonotype was seen only a few times. The chain combines TRBV20-1 with TRBJ2-1; D unclear. CDR3 size: 12 residues. Germline V gene sequence: CDR1 DFQATT, CDR2 SNEGSKA (reference sequence). The V end lost 3 bases, the J end lost 9 bases, and 12 bases lay between the germline ends. This chain's CDR3 is CSARLDYGEQFF. CDR3 coding DNA: TGCAGTGCTAGGCTAGATTACGGTGAGCAGTTCTTC.

The gene calls are TRBV5-1 and TRBJ2-7; tentative D call: TRBD2 (5 bases). There are 15 residues in the CDR3. Germline V lookup: CDR1 SGHRS, CDR2 YFSETQ. V was clipped by 1 base and J by 3 bases, with 14 bases between them. CDR3 sequence reads: CASSLILSGSYEQYF. CDR3 sequence (DNA): TGCGCCAGCAGCTTGATTTTGTCGGGGAGCTACGAGCAGTACTTC.

This rearrangement joins TRBV5-6 to TRBJ1-2, with TRBD1 identical over 9 bases. V dropped 4 bases and J dropped 6; count of bases not matched to a gene: 4. This CDR3 has 13 residues. From germline, CDR1 is SGHDT and CDR2 YYEEEE. This chain's CDR3 is CASSRDREDGYTF. The CDR3 DNA follows: TGTGCCAGCAGCCGGGACAGGGAAGATGGCTACACCTTC.

The rearrangement joins TRBV13 to TRBJ2-7; D call uncertain. V lost 5 bases and J 4 bases, leaving 12 bases between the germline ends. Germline V gene data show CDR1 as PRHDT and CDR2 as FYEKMQ (reference sequence). The CDR3 runs 13 residues. CDR3 nucleotide sequence: TGTGCCAGCAGCAAGACACCCAATTACGAGCAGTACTTC. Its protein product is CASSKTPNYEQYF.

The rearrangement joins TRBV20-1 to TRBJ2-5, with 8 bases identical to TRBD1. The J segment lost 4 bases and the V segment lost 4 bases, leaving 5 bases of the junction unmatched. Germline CDR1 and CDR2: DFQATT and SNEGSKA (reference sequence). The CDR3 contains 13 residues. The CDR3 is CSATLDRGETQYF. CDR3 in DNA: TGCAGTGCTACTTTAGACAGGGGAGAGACCCAGTACTTC.

This clonotype was seen repeatedly, ten times or more. This chain uses TRBV5-1 with TRBJ1-1, with 7 bases aligning to TRBD1. Unmatched junction bases numbered 7, after V lost 0 bases and J lost 5 bases. The CDR3 spans 15 residues. CDR1 SGHRS and CDR2 YFSETQ come from the germline V gene. This chain's CDR3 is CASSLDPGGGTEAFF. As DNA, the CDR3 is TGCGCCAGCAGCTTGGATCCAGGGGGGGGAACTGAAGCTTTCTTT.

The rearrangement uses TRBV4-3 and TRBJ1-1; 9 nucleotides align to TRBD1. The V gene end was trimmed by 0 bases and the J gene end by 3 bases; junction bases not matched to a gene: 2. Germline V gives CDR1 LGHNA, CDR2 YSLEER. This CDR3 is built from 15 residues. This chain's CDR3 is CASSQEGTGYTEAFF. The CDR3, as DNA: TGCGCCAGCAGCCAAGAAGGGACAGGGTACACTGAAGCTTTCTTT.

This clonotype was observed a handful of times. The genes are TRBV7-3 and TRBJ1-6, with D unresolved. V lost 5 bases to trimming and J lost 10 bases, with 24 bases between them. The CDR3 is 17 amino acids. The V gene's germline CDR1 is SGHTA and CDR2 FQGTGA. The CDR3 loop is CASSPTGGISGESPLHF. The CDR3 DNA is TGTGCCAGCAGCCCCACCGGAGGTATTTCTGGAGAATCACCCCTCCACTTT.

This clonotype was seen more than once but under ten times. This chain connects TRBV7-3 to TRBJ2-2; D is tentatively TRBD1 or TRBD2 (5 bases each). V lost 5 bases and J 6 bases, leaving 7 bases between the germline ends. In germline, CDR1 is SGHTA, CDR2 FQGTGA. This CDR3 contains 12 residues. In DNA, the CDR3 is TGTGCCAGCAGCAGAGGGGCCGGGGAGCTGTTTTTT. This sequence encodes CASSRGAGELFF.

This clonotype was seen repeatedly, ten times or more. The chain employs TRBV7-8 and TRBJ1-5, with D possibly matching TRBD1 (5 bases). Between the trimmed V and J ends, which lost 4 bases and 2 bases, there was a span of 6 bases. CDR3 length: 13 residues. Germline V gives CDR1 SGHVS, CDR2 FQNEAQ. The CDR3 region has the DNA TGTGCCAGCAGCTGGGGGGGCAATCAGCCCCAGCATTTT. Encoded protein: CASSWGGNQPQHF.

The rearrangement links TRBV30 to TRBJ2-2; D might be TRBD1 or TRBD2, each matching 5 bases. Trimming cost V 3 bases and J 5 bases, with 7 bases left between them. The CDR3 has 12 residues. The V gene's germline CDR1 is GTSNPN and CDR2 SVGIG (reference sequence). CDR3 bases: TGTGCCTGGAGGGGGGTAACCGGGGAGCTGTTTTTT. Its protein product is CAWRGVTGELFF.

This clonotype was counted at least ten times. The CDR3 DNA sequence: TGCAGTGCTAGGAATCTAGCGGGCATTCAGTACTTC. It yields the protein CSARNLAGIQYF. The gene calls are TRBV20-1 and TRBJ2-4; 8 nucleotides match TRBD2. The germline V gene has CDR1 DFQATT and CDR2 SNEGSKA (reference sequence). J lost 9 bases, V lost 3 bases, and 4 bases had no gene match. The CDR3 runs to 12 residues.

This clonotype has a count of ten or more. The rearrangement links TRBV29-1 to TRBJ2-7; D perhaps matches TRBD1 (6 bases). The CDR3 has 13 amino acids. V shed 4 bases and J shed 5 bases, with 15 bases lying between them. Germline values: CDR1 SQVTM, CDR2 ANQGSEA. In nucleotides, the CDR3 is TGCAGCGTTGGGCTGGGGGCATCCGACGAGCAGTACTTC. This codes for CSVGLGASDEQYF.